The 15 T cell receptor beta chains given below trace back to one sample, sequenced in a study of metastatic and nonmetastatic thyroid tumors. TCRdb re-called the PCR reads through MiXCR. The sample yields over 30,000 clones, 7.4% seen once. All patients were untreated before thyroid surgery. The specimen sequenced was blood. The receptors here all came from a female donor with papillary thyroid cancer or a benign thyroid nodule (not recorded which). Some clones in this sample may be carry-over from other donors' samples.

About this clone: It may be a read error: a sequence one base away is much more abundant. The CDR3 is CASSRTIGPSDTQYF. The CDR3 nucleotides read TGCGCCAGCAGTCGGACCATCGGGCCATCAGATACGCAGTATTTT. The gene calls are TRBV5-1 and TRBJ2-3, with D uncertain. Germline CDR1 reads SGHRS; CDR2 reads YFSETQ. The CDR3 contains 15 residues. Trimming pared 5 bases from V and 4 bases from J, leaving 17 bases between.

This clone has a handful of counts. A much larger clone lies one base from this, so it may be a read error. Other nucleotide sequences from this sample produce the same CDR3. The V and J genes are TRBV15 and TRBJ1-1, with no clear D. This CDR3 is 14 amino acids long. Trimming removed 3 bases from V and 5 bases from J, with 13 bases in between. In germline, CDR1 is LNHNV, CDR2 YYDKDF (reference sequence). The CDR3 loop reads CATSRDVAATEAFF. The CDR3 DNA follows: TGTGCCACCAGCAGGGATGTGGCGGCGACTGAAGCTTTCTTT.

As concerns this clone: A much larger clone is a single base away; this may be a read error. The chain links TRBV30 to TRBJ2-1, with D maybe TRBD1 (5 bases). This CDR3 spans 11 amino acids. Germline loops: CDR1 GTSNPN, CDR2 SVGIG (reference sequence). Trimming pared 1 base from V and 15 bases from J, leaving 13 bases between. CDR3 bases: TGTGCCTGGAGTGCCAGGGTCGTCACGTTCTTC. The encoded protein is CAWSARVVTFF.

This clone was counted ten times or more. The CDR3 here is CASSSEGVESTGELFF. In DNA form, the CDR3 reads TGTGCCAGCAGCTCCGAGGGGGTCGAAAGCACCGGGGAGCTGTTTTTT. The chain uses TRBV13 and TRBJ2-2, with a weak D call TRBD1 (6 bases). The CDR3 runs to 16 residues. The V gene lost 4 bases and the J gene lost 4 bases, with 16 bases spanning the gap. CDR1 and CDR2 (germline): PRHDT, FYEKMQ (reference sequence).

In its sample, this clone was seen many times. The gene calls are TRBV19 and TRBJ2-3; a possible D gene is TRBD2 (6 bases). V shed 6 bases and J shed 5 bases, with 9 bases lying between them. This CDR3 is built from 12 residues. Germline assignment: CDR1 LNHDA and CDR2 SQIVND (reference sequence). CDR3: CASRLGGDTQYF. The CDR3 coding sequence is TGTGCCAGTAGATTGGGGGGAGATACGCAGTATTTT. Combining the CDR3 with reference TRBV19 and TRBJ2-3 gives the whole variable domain DGGITQSPKYLFRKEGQNVTLSCEQNLNHDAMYWYRQDPGQGLRLIYYSQIVNDFQKGDIAEGYSVSREKKESFPLTVTSAQKNPTAFYLCASRLGGDTQYFGPGTRLTVL.

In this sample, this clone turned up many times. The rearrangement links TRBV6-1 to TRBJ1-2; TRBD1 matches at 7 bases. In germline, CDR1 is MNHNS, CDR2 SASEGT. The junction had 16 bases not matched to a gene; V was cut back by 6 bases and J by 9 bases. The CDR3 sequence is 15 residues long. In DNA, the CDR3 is TGTGCCAGCAGCCGGGAACAGGGGTCCCACGCGCGCTACACCTTC. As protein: CASSREQGSHARYTF.

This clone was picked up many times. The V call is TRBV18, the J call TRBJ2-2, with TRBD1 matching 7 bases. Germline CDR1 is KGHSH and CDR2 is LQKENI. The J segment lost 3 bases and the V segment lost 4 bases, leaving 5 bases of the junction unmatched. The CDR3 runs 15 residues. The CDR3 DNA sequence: TGTGCCAGCTCACAAGGGACAGTTGACACCGGGGAGCTGTTTTTT. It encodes CASSQGTVDTGELFF.

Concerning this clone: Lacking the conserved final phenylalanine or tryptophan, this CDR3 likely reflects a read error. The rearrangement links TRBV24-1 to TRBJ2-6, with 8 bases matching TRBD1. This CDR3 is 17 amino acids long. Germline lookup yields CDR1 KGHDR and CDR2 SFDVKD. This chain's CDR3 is CAASGTGRFSGANVLTS. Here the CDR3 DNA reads TGTGCCGCCAGTGGGACAGGCAGATTCTCTGGGGCCAACGTCCTGACTTCC.

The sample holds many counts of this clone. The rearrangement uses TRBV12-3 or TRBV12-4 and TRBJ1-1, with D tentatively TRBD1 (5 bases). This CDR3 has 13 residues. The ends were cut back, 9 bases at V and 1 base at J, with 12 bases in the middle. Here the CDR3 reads CASTGAGNTEAFF. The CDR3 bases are TGTGCCAGTACAGGTGCAGGGAACACTGAAGCTTTCTTT.

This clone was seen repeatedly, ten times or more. The DNA of the CDR3 is TGTGCCAGCAGCCCCGGACAGTGGCATCAGCCCCAGCATTTT. This gives the protein CASSPGQWHQPQHF. The chain uses TRBV6-2 or TRBV6-3 and TRBJ1-5, with D perhaps TRBD1 (6 bases). The CDR3 covers 14 residues. The germline V gene encodes CDR1 MNHEY and CDR2 SVGEGT. V gave up 6 bases and J gave up 5 bases, with 14 bases separating them.

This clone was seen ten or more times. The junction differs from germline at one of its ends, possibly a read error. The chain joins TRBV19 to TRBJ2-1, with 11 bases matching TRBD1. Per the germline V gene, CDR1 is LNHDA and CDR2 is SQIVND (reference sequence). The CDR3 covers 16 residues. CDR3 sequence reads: CASRDRGRGWSNAQFF. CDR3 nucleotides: TGTGCCAGTAGGGACAGGGGGCGCGGGTGGAGCAATGCGCAGTTCTTC. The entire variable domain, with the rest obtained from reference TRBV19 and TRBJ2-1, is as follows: DGGITQSPKYLFRKEGQNVTLSCEQNLNHDAMYWYRQDPGQGLRLIYYSQIVNDFQKGDIAEGYSVSREKKESFPLTVTSAQKNPTAFYLCASRDRGRGWSNAQFFGPGTRLTVL.

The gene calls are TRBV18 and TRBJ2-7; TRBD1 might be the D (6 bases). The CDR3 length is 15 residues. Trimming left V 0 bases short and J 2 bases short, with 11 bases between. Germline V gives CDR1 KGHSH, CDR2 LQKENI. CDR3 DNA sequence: TGTGCCAGCTCACCACCCTCCCAGGGGACCTACGAGCAGTACTTC. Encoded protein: CASSPPSQGTYEQYF. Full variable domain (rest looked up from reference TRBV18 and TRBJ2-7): NAGVMQNPRHLVRRRGQEARLRCSPMKGHSHVYWYRQLPEEGLKFMVYLQKENIIDESGMPKERFSAEFPKEGPSILRIQQVVRGDSAAYFCASSPPSQGTYEQYFGPGTRLTVT.

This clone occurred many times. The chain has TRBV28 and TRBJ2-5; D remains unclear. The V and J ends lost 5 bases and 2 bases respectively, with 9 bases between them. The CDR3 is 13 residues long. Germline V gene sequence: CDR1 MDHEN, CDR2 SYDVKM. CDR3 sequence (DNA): TGTGCCAGCAGTCAGAGCAAACAAGAGACCCAGTACTTC. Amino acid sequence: CASSQSKQETQYF.

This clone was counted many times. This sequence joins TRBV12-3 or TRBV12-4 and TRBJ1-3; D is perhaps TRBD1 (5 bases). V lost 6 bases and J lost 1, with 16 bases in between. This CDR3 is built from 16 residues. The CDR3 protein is CASRERGGGSGNTIYF. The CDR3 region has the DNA TGTGCCAGCAGGGAGAGAGGCGGGGGGTCTGGAAACACCATATATTTT.

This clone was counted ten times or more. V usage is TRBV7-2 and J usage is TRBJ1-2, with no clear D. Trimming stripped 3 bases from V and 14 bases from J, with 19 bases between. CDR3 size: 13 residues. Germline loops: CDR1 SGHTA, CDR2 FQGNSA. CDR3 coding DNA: TGTGCCAGCAGCTTTAGTGTCCGATGGTCATGGACCTTC. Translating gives CASSFSVRWSWTF.